The 28 T cell receptor beta chains presented below share a single source sample, sequenced in a study of cytomegalovirus exposure and HLA in healthy donors. The PCR had 60 Vbeta and 13 Jbeta primers. The protocol was immunoSEQ multiplex PCR, while the TCRdb copy is restricted to in-frame clones and leaves out a portion. The table shows approximately 190,000 clones, with about nine tenths occurring only once. Specimen: PBMCs. Receptors were obtained from a boy aged 2-9 years in good health and CMV-seronegative.

The chain links TRBV5-6 to TRBJ2-7; TRBD2 matches at 8 bases. In germline, CDR1 is SGHDT, CDR2 YYEEEE. Trimming cost V 4 bases and J 2 bases; bases outside gene matches: 11. The CDR3 totals 16 residues. The CDR3 loop is CASSPLPSGFPYEQYF. The DNA of the CDR3 is TGTGCCAGCAGCCCCCTTCCTAGCGGGTTCCCCTACGAGCAGTACTTC.

J is TRBJ1-6 and V is TRBV5-4, with D unresolved. V was clipped by 0 bases and J by 6 bases, with 10 bases between them. The CDR3 length is 15 residues. The germline V gene encodes CDR1 SGHNT and CDR2 YYREEE (reference sequence). The CDR3 is CASSLGQVLNSPLHF. CDR3 nucleotides: TGTGCCAGCAGCTTGGGTCAGGTACTTAATTCACCCCTCCACTTT.

The chain carries TRBV7-8 and TRBJ1-5; the match to TRBD1 covers 8 bases. This CDR3 contains 17 residues. Germline CDR1 and CDR2: SGHVS and FQNEAQ. Unmatched junction bases numbered 10, after V lost 2 bases and J lost 4 bases. The CDR3 sequence is CASSLLGPRGLNQPQHF. For the CDR3, the DNA is TGTGCCAGCAGCTTATTAGGTCCCAGGGGGCTGAATCAGCCCCAGCATTTT.

The chain couples TRBV7-9 to TRBJ2-7; D is uncertain. The germline CDR1 and CDR2 sequences are SEHNR and FQNEAQ (reference sequence). The CDR3 covers 13 residues. Trimming removed 4 bases at V and 4 bases at J, with 11 bases between. In DNA form, the CDR3 reads TGTGCCAGCAGCTCCCCCTCTACGTACGAGCAGTACTTC. It codes for CASSSPSTYEQYF.

This sequence joins TRBV28 and TRBJ2-3; D may be TRBD1 (6 bases). The CDR3 loop spans 15 amino acids. Germline V CDR1 and CDR2: MDHEN, SYDVKM. Trimming removed 5 bases at V and 2 bases at J, with 14 bases between. CDR3 loop: CASSQNRAFTDTQYF. DNA for the CDR3: TGTGCCAGCAGTCAAAACAGGGCCTTCACAGATACGCAGTATTTT. Variable domain in full (rest from reference TRBV28 and TRBJ2-3): DVKVTQSSRYLVKRTGEKVFLECVQDMDHENMFWYRQDPGLGLRLIYFSYDVKMKEKGDIPEGYSVSREKKERFSLILESASTNQTSMYLCASSQNRAFTDTQYFGPGTRLTVL.

This clone was observed a single time. This chain connects TRBV2 to TRBJ1-2; D not resolved. The CDR3 has 12 amino acids. Per germline, CDR1 SNHLY and CDR2 FYNNEI. Trimming shortened V by 7 bases and J by 5 bases, and 11 bases separated the two germline ends. For the CDR3, the DNA is TGTGCCAGCATGGCGGGAATTTATGGCTACACCTTC. Translated, it gives CASMAGIYGYTF.

This chain uses TRBV4-1 with TRBJ1-1; D unclear. In germline, CDR1 is MGHRA, CDR2 YSYEKL. The V and J ends lost 0 bases and 4 bases respectively, with 6 bases between them. This CDR3 spans 13 amino acids. As DNA, the CDR3 is TGCGCCAGCAGCCAAGATTCGCGCACTGAAGCTTTCTTT. It codes for CASSQDSRTEAFF.

This chain uses TRBV9 with TRBJ2-3, with a tentative D call TRBD2 (6 bases). Trimming pared 4 bases from V and 2 bases from J, leaving 23 bases between. Germline CDR1 is SGDLS and CDR2 is YYNGEE. The CDR3 consists of 18 residues. CDR3 nucleotides: TGTGCCAGCAGCCGACTCGGGAGCGGACTTAGATACACAGATACGCAGTATTTT. Translating it yields CASSRLGSGLRYTDTQYF. Combining the CDR3 with reference TRBV9 and TRBJ2-3 gives the whole variable domain DSGVTQTPKHLITATGQRVTLRCSPRSGDLSVYWYQQSLDQGLQFLIQYYNGEERAKGNILERFSAQQFPDLHSELNLSSLELGDSALYFCASSRLGSGLRYTDTQYFGPGTRLTVL.

In nucleotides, the CDR3 is TGTGCCAGCAGTTTTTTAAGCGGGGAACGCACAGATACGCAGTATTTT. As protein: CASSFLSGERTDTQYF. This sequence joins TRBV6-5 and TRBJ2-3; 7 bases are shared with TRBD2. Germline V lookup: CDR1 MNHEY, CDR2 SVGAGI. This CDR3 has 16 amino acids. Unmatched junction bases numbered 8, after V lost 4 bases and J lost 1 base.

The rearrangement uses TRBV19 and TRBJ1-6, with D possibly TRBD1 on 5 matching bases. Germline V gene data show CDR1 as LNHDA and CDR2 as SQIVND (reference sequence). The CDR3 runs 13 residues. Trimming pared 7 bases from V and 7 bases from J, leaving 11 bases between. CDR3 DNA: TGTGCCAGTAAAGGGGTCTGGAATTCACCCCTCCACTTT. Encoded protein: CASKGVWNSPLHF.

This clone has just one count. V is TRBV30 and J is TRBJ1-6; D gene unclear. The germline V and J ends were trimmed by 4 bases and 9 bases, with 13 bases remaining between them. CDR1 and CDR2 from the germline V gene are GTSNPN and SVGIG (reference sequence). The CDR3 totals 13 residues. CDR3 protein: CAWNRDFTSPLHF. For the CDR3, the DNA is TGTGCCTGGAACCGGGATTTTACTTCACCCCTCCACTTT. Variable domain in full (rest from reference TRBV30 and TRBJ1-6): SQTIHQWPATLVQPVGSPLSLECTVEGTSNPNLYWYRQAAGRGLQLLFYSVGIGQISSEVPQNLSASRPQDRQFILSSKKLLLSDSGFYLCAWNRDFTSPLHFGNGTRLTVT.

The chain employs TRBV6-6 and TRBJ1-1; no reliable D call. Germline CDR1 MNHNY, CDR2 SVGAGI (reference sequence). This CDR3 spans 16 amino acids. The V gene lost 3 bases and the J gene lost 1 base, with 15 bases spanning the gap. In nucleotides, the CDR3 is TGTGCCAGCAGTTATCCGGGGAACCTCCAGAACACTGAAGCTTTCTTT. Amino acids: CASSYPGNLQNTEAFF.

The chain joins TRBV15 to TRBJ2-7; 7 bases agree with TRBD2. Germline V gene lookup returns CDR1 LNHNV and CDR2 YYDKDF (reference sequence). The CDR3 sequence is 16 residues long. The junction had 7 bases not matched to a gene; V was cut back by 1 base and J by 1 base. The CDR3 reads CATSRAGGTQSYEQYF. The DNA for the CDR3 is TGTGCCACCAGCAGAGCCGGGGGGACCCAATCCTACGAGCAGTACTTC.

With regard to this clone: A junction boundary mismatches the germline segment, possibly from a read error. The J gene is TRBJ1-2, the V gene TRBV7-9; 12 bases line up with TRBD1. The germline V gene encodes CDR1 SEHNR and CDR2 FQNEAQ (reference sequence). The CDR3 contains 16 residues. The CDR3 is CSSSLALGQGAGGYTF. The DNA for the CDR3 is TGTTCCAGCAGCCTAGCTTTGGGACAGGGGGCTGGGGGCTACACCTTC.

This clone showed up just a few times. The chain has TRBV27 and TRBJ2-7, with 8 positions matching TRBD1. CDR1 is MNHEY, CDR2 SMNVEV, per germline (reference sequence). J was trimmed by 2 bases and V by 5 bases; bases with no gene match: 14. This CDR3 has 17 residues. The chain's CDR3 is CASSPRLDRGGAYEQYF. CDR3 nucleotide sequence: TGTGCCAGCAGTCCACGGCTAGACAGGGGAGGAGCCTACGAGCAGTACTTC.

The V gene is TRBV7-3, the J gene TRBJ2-6; no definite D call. CDR1 and CDR2 (germline): SGHTA, FQGTGA. This CDR3 is built from 15 residues. Trimming took off 4 bases at V and 2 bases at J, with 9 bases between the two ends. Here the CDR3 DNA reads TGTGCCAGCAGCTATCCGGAGACTGGGGCCAACGTCCTGACTTTC. As protein: CASSYPETGANVLTF. The full variable domain, rest sourced from reference TRBV7-3 and TRBJ2-6, is GAGVSQTPSNKVTEKGKYVELRCDPISGHTALYWYRQSLGQGPEFLIYFQGTGAADDSGLPNDRFFAVRPEGSVSTLKIQRTERGDSAVYLCASSYPETGANVLTFGAGSRLTVL.

The V call is TRBV2, the J call TRBJ1-1; TRBD1 matches at 10 bases. This CDR3 region has 14 residues. Germline V CDR1 and CDR2: SNHLY, FYNNEI. V shed 6 bases, J shed 6 bases, and the junction held 7 bases outside the gene matches. The CDR3 DNA reads TGTGCCAGCAGCGACCGGGACAGGGGCTCTGAAGCTTTCTTT. Amino acids: CASSDRDRGSEAFF. The variable domain in full, completed from reference TRBV2 and TRBJ1-1, reads EPEVTQTPSHQVTQMGQEVILRCVPISNHLYFYWYRQILGQKVEFLVSFYNNEISEKSEIFDDQFSVERPDGSNFTLKIRSTKLEDSAMYFCASSDRDRGSEAFFGQGTRLTVV.

In this sample, this clone turned up once. V is TRBV6-5 and J is TRBJ2-1; D is possibly TRBD2 (6 bases). Trimming shortened V by 8 bases and J by 9 bases, and 23 bases separated the two germline ends. Germline CDR1 and CDR2: MNHEY and SVGAGI. The CDR3 has 15 residues. DNA for the CDR3: TGTGCCAGCGTAGAGAGTGAGTCGGTGCGGGGTGAGCAGTTCTTC. It yields the protein CASVESESVRGEQFF.

V and J are TRBV7-2 and TRBJ2-3; D ambiguous. Trimming shortened V by 6 bases and J by 2 bases, and 18 bases separated the two germline ends. This CDR3 has 16 amino acids. From germline, CDR1 is SGHTA and CDR2 FQGNSA. The CDR3 coding sequence is TGTGCCAGCAGGGGCTTTGGTGGTCGCATCACAGATACGCAGTATTTT. Translated, it gives CASRGFGGRITDTQYF.

The chain joins TRBV7-6 to TRBJ2-3; possible D gene TRBD2, 6 bases. Germline-derived CDR1 and CDR2 are SGHVS and FNYEAQ. V was trimmed by 2 bases and J by 3 bases, leaving 15 bases between them. This CDR3 is 16 amino acids long. For the CDR3, the DNA is TGTGCCAGCAGCTTACCAGCGGGCAAAGGGACAGATACGCAGTATTTT. Translation: CASSLPAGKGTDTQYF.

The chain is built from TRBV6-5 and TRBJ2-5, with TRBD1 as a possible D gene (6 bases). Germline V lookup: CDR1 MNHEY, CDR2 SVGAGI. Trimming removed 3 bases from V and 5 bases from J, with 16 bases in between. The CDR3 is 15 residues long. CDR3 sequence: CASSYLHGRGETQYF. As DNA, the CDR3 is TGTGCCAGCAGTTATCTTCATGGTAGGGGGGAGACCCAGTACTTC.

As regards this clone: Its ends do not fully match the called genes, so a read error is possible. The chain uses TRBV7-9 and TRBJ2-5; no definite D call. The CDR3 length is 13 residues. Germline-derived CDR1 and CDR2 are SEHNR and FQNEAQ (reference sequence). CDR3 sequence: CSSSSPGQETQYF. As DNA, the CDR3 is TGTTCCAGCAGCTCCCCAGGACAAGAGACCCAGTACTTC.

The V call is TRBV5-1, the J call TRBJ2-1; 9 bases match TRBD2. The length of the CDR3 is 15 residues. The V segment lost 1 base and the J segment 8 bases; nucleotides outside the gene matches: 7. CDR1 SGHRS and CDR2 YFSETQ come from the germline V gene. CDR3 loop: CASSLTSGYGDEQFF. Here the CDR3 DNA reads TGCGCCAGCAGCTTGACTAGCGGGTATGGGGATGAGCAGTTCTTC.

The chain couples TRBV27 to TRBJ2-4, with TRBD1 as a possible D gene (6 bases). This CDR3 has 16 amino acids. Germline V gene lookup returns CDR1 MNHEY and CDR2 SMNVEV (reference sequence). The ends were cut back, 5 bases at V and 0 bases at J, with 14 bases in the middle. CDR3 in amino acids: CASSPGQGPAKNIQYF. The CDR3 DNA follows: TGTGCCAGCAGTCCCGGGCAGGGGCCAGCCAAAAACATTCAGTACTTC.

The rearrangement uses TRBV27 and TRBJ1-1; 9 bases line up with TRBD1. The ends lost 5 bases at V and 10 bases at J; junction bases unmatched: 11. This CDR3 is 14 amino acids long. Germline CDR1 reads MNHEY; CDR2 reads SMNVEV (reference sequence). CDR3 loop: CASSLLGTGRRAFF. The DNA for the CDR3 is TGTGCCAGCAGTCTTCTCGGGACAGGGAGACGAGCTTTCTTT.

This chain joins TRBV5-1 and TRBJ2-6; maybe TRBD2 (6 bases). The germline gives CDR1 SGHRS, CDR2 YFSETQ. The germline V and J ends were trimmed by 1 base and 2 bases, with 10 bases remaining between them. The CDR3 spans 16 residues. CDR3 DNA: TGCGCCAGCAGCTTGTTCGGGGGAGCTGGGGCCAACGTCCTGACTTTC. It codes for CASSLFGGAGANVLTF.

CDR3 bases: TGCAGCGTTGCAGGGGACAGGGGCTACGAGCAGTACTTC. Encoded protein: CSVAGDRGYEQYF. The chain couples TRBV29-1 to TRBJ2-7, with 10 bases identical to TRBD1. Germline V lookup: CDR1 SQVTM, CDR2 ANQGSEA. This CDR3 region has 13 residues. After removal of 4 bases from V and 3 bases from J, the junction contained 3 bases not matched to a gene.

The J gene is TRBJ2-1, the V gene TRBV5-4; D may be TRBD2 (6 bases). The V end was cut by 3 bases, the J end by 4 bases, with 14 bases between. Germline V gene lookup returns CDR1 SGHNT and CDR2 YYREEE (reference sequence). The CDR3 sequence is 15 residues long. CDR3 in amino acids: CASSWRDRGYNEQFF. The CDR3 DNA reads as TGTGCCAGCAGCTGGCGGGACCGAGGGTACAATGAGCAGTTCTTC.